This TCR beta chain comes out of a study of shared clonotypes between healthy human individuals. Sequenced by immunoSEQ multiplex PCR; TCRdb stores in-frame clones only, minus some. Of 2.3 million or so clones listed, approximately 95% were seen once; the top ten hold about 0.37%. CDR3 length: 17 residues. CDR1 and CDR2 from the germline V gene are SGHTA and FQGTGA. The V gene end was trimmed by 5 bases and the J gene end by 4 bases; junction bases not matched to a gene: 8. Researchers partitioned CD4+ cells into CD45RA+ naive and CD45RA-negative memory subsets. The sequenced sample consisted of naive CD4+ T cells from PBMCs. Subset defined: CD45RA+ positively selected. The TCR sequence derives from a man between 18 and 35 years old in good health. Some clones in this sample may be carry-over from other donors' samples. The V gene is TRBV7-3, the J gene TRBJ2-1; 13 positions agree with TRBD2. The CDR3 loop reads CASSPGLAGVPYNEQFF. CDR3 coding DNA: TGTGCCAGCAGCCCAGGACTAGCGGGAGTCCCATACAATGAGCAGTTCTTC.